The source of this T cell receptor (beta chain) is a study of T cells after yellow fever vaccination. Study-wide results and caveats: Researchers report a weaker secondary response that nonetheless peaked faster, day 5 versus 15.

TCRdb re-called the 5' RACE reads through MiXCR, storing one row per CDR3 protein. The sample yields about 360,000 distinct CDR3 sequences, approximately 6% seen once. Trimming removed 6 bases from V and 1 base from J, with 9 bases in between. The CDR3 is 14 amino acids. This clonotype came up many times. What it binds is unknown. This specimen consisted of PBMCs, obtained 5 days after the yellow fever booster vaccination. The clonotype was recovered from a man aged 25-45 years who received the YFV17D yellow fever vaccine. The chain recombines TRBV12-3 or TRBV12-4 with TRBJ2-2; D might be TRBD1 (5 bases). The CDR3 bases are TGTGCCAGCAGCGCCGACAGGAACACCGGGGAGCTGTTTTTT. Its translation: CASSADRNTGELFF.